This T cell receptor beta chain was documented in a study of cytomegalovirus exposure and HLA in healthy donors. It was with 60 Vbeta and 13 Jbeta primers that the PCR ran. Measured with immunoSEQ multiplex PCR; TCRdb has only the in-frame clones, and not every one. Seen here are under 200,000 clones, over 65% observed once, and the top ten hold roughly 2.7%. The CDR3 extends over 17 amino acids. Germline-derived CDR1 and CDR2 are MGHRA and YSYEKL. V lost 3 bases, J lost 4 bases, and 7 bases stayed unmatched. This chain links TRBV4-1 with TRBJ2-2; 11 nucleotides agree with TRBD2. Sequences were obtained from PBMCs. The origin of this receptor is a woman in her forties in good health and CMV-seropositive. The CDR3 nucleotides are TGCGCCAGCAGCCAGACCCCGGGACTAGCGGCCACCGGGGAGCTGTTTTTT. Amino acids: CASSQTPGLAATGELFF.